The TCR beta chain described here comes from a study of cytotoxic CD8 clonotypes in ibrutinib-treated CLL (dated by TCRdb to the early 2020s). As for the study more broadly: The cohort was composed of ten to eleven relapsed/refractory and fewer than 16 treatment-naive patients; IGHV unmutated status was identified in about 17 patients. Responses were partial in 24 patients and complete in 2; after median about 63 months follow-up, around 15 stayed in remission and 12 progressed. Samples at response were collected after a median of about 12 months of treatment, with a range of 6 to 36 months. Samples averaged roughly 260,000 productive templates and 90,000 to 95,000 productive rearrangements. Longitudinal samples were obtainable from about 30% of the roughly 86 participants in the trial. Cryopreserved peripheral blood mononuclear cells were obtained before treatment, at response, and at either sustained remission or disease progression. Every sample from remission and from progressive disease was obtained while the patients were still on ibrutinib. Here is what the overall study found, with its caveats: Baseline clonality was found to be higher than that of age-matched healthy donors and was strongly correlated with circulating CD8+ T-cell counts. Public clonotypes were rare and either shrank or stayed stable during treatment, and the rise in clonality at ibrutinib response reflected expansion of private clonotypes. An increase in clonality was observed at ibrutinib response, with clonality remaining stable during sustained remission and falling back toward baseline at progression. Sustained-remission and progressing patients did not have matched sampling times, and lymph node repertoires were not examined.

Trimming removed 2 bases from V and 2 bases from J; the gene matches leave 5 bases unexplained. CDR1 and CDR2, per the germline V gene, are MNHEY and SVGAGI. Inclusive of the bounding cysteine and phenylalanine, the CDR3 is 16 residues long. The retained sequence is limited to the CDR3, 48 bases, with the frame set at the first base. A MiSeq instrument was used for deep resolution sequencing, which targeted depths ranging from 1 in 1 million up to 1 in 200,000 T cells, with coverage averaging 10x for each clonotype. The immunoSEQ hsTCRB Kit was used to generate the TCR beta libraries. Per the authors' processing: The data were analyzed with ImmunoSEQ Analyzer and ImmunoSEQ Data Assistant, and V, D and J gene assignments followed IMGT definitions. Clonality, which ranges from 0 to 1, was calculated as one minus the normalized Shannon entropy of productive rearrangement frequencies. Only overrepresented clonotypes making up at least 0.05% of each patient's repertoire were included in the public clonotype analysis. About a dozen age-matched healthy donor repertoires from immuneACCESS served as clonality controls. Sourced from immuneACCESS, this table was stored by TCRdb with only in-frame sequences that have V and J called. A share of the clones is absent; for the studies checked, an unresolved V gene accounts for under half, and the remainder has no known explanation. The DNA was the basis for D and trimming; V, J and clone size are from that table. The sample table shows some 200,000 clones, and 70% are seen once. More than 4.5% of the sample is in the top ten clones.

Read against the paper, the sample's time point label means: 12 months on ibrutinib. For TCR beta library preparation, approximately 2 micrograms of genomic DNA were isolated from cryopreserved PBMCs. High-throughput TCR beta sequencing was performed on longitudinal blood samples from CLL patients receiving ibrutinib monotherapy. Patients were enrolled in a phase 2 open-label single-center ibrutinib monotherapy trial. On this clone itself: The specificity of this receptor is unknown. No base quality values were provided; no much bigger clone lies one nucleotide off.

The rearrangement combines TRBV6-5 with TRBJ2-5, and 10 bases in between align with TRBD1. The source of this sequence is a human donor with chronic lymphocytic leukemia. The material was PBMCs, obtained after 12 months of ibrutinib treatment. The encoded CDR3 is CASSYGTGVGQETQYF. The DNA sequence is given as TGTGCCAGCAGTTACGGGACAGGGGTGGGGCAAGAGACCCAGTACTTC.